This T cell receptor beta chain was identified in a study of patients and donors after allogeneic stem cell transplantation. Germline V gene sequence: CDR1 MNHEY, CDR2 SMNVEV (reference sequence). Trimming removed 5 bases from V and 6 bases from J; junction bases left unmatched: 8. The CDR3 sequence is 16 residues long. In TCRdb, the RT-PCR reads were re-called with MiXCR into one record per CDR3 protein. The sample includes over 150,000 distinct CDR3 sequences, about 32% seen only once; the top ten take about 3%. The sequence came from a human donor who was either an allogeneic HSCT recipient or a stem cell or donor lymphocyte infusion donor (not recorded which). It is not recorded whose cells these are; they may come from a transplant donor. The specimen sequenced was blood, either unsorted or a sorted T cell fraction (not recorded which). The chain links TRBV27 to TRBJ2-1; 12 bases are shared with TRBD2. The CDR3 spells CASSGLGLAGTNEQFF. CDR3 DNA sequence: TGTGCCAGCAGTGGACTCGGACTAGCGGGGACCAATGAGCAGTTCTTC.